The 29 T cell receptor beta chains presented below share a single source sample, sequenced in a study of CD8+ T cells in alopecia areata. Extracted from the samples, RNA was reverse transcribed into cDNA to serve as the sequencing template. The table came from immunoSEQ multiplex PCR; TCRdb's copy has only in-frame clones and leaves some out. The sample gives 110,000 to 150,000 clones, 62% of which show up once; about 38% is in the top ten. Specimen: CD8+ T cells sorted from blood. Every receptor here comes from a human donor in good health.

J is TRBJ2-5 and V is TRBV9; the match to TRBD1 covers 9 bases. Losses at the gene ends were 0 bases for V and 1 base for J; bases not matched to a gene: 4. CDR3 length: 16 residues. CDR1 is SGDLS and CDR2 is YYNGEE in the germline V gene. The CDR3 reads CASSVGDRVSQETQYF. The CDR3 DNA reads as TGTGCCAGCAGCGTAGGGGACAGGGTATCCCAAGAGACCCAGTACTTC.

The rearrangement joins TRBV23-1 to TRBJ2-7, with D perhaps given as TRBD1 or TRBD2 (5 bases each). TRBV23-1 is an open reading frame, and its role is uncertain. CDR3 length: 14 amino acids. V lost 2 bases, J lost 5 bases, and 13 bases lay in between. CDR3 residues: CASSQRGEGDEQYF. The CDR3 nucleotides are TGCGCCAGCAGTCAAAGGGGAGAAGGGGACGAGCAGTACTTC.

The chain links TRBV13 to TRBJ1-2; D unclear. The CDR3 has 11 amino acids. Trimming pared 1 base from V and 8 bases from J, leaving 5 bases between. Germline values: CDR1 PRHDT, CDR2 FYEKMQ (reference sequence). The DNA for the CDR3 is TGTGCCAGCAGCTTAGCTGGGGGCTACACCTTC. Protein sequence: CASSLAGGYTF.

This rearrangement joins TRBV2 to TRBJ1-1; no reliable D call. The length of the CDR3 is 13 residues. Trimming removed 0 bases from V and 4 bases from J, with 6 bases in between. Germline V gene lookup returns CDR1 SNHLY and CDR2 FYNNEI. CDR3 amino acids: CASSEAGGTEAFF. The CDR3 DNA reads TGTGCCAGCAGTGAAGCTGGCGGCACTGAAGCTTTCTTT.

The rearrangement uses TRBV25-1 and TRBJ2-5; D is ambiguous. Trimming left V 3 bases short and J 5 bases short, with 7 bases between. Germline V lookup: CDR1 MGHDK, CDR2 SYGVNS. This CDR3 comprises 12 residues. This chain's CDR3 is CASSDVWETQYF. The CDR3 region has the DNA TGTGCCAGCAGTGACGTTTGGGAGACCCAGTACTTC.

This chain joins TRBV13 and TRBJ2-6, with 7 bases matching TRBD1. V trimming: 0 bases; J trimming: 3 bases; junction bases outside the gene matches: 8. This CDR3 is built from 18 residues. Germline V gene data show CDR1 as PRHDT and CDR2 as FYEKMQ (reference sequence). The CDR3 DNA follows: TGTGCCAGCAGCTTAGGTATGACAGGGTTGCGTGGGGCCAACGTCCTGACTTTC. It yields the protein CASSLGMTGLRGANVLTF.

The V gene is TRBV30, the J gene TRBJ2-7; 8 nucleotides align to TRBD1. V trimming: 1 base; J trimming: 2 bases; junction bases outside the gene matches: 7. The CDR3 is 15 amino acids. CDR1 is GTSNPN and CDR2 is SVGIG in the germline V gene (reference sequence). CDR3 residues: CAWSEADRAAYEQYF. In nucleotides, the CDR3 is TGTGCCTGGAGTGAGGCGGACAGGGCTGCCTACGAGCAGTACTTC.

This clone was detected only a few times. The V call is TRBV28, the J call TRBJ1-3; D is ambiguous. Trimming left V 5 bases short and J 8 bases short, with 22 bases between. Germline V lookup: CDR1 MDHEN, CDR2 SYDVKM. The CDR3 runs to 16 residues. This CDR3 reads CASSPTGQPRHYTIYF. CDR3 coding DNA: TGTGCCAGCAGTCCTACCGGCCAACCTCGTCACTACACCATATATTTT.

The rearrangement uses TRBV9 and TRBJ2-3, with D unresolved. Trimming pared 4 bases from V and 3 bases from J, leaving 6 bases between. This CDR3 contains 12 residues. Germline CDR1 and CDR2: SGDLS and YYNGEE. CDR3 sequence (DNA): TGTGCCAGCAGCACCCCAACAGATACGCAGTATTTT. Amino acid sequence: CASSTPTDTQYF.

Only one count was recorded for this clone. The chain links TRBV5-1 to TRBJ2-1; 7 bases are a match to TRBD2. V shed 4 bases, J shed 4 bases, and the junction held 8 bases outside the gene matches. This CDR3 has 15 residues. Germline V CDR1 and CDR2: SGHRS, YFSETQ. The DNA of the CDR3 is TGCGCCAGCAGCCTTAGCGGGTATCTATACAATGAGCAGTTCTTC. Its translation: CASSLSGYLYNEQFF.

The J gene is TRBJ2-1, the V gene TRBV29-1; 9 bases line up with TRBD2. The CDR3 consists of 16 residues. The ends lost 0 bases at V and 7 bases at J; junction bases unmatched: 10. Looked up from germline, CDR1 is SQVTM and CDR2 is ANQGSEA. Here the CDR3 DNA reads TGCAGCGTTGAAGATCTTGGGACTAGCCGGAGTAATGAGCAGTTCTTC. It specifies CSVEDLGTSRSNEQFF.

The chain has TRBV7-6 and TRBJ2-5; tentatively, D is TRBD2 (6 bases). Trimming removed 5 bases from V and 6 bases from J, with 16 bases in between. The V gene's germline CDR1 is SGHVS and CDR2 FNYEAQ. This CDR3 has 14 residues. The DNA of the CDR3 is TGTGCCAGCAGCGCGGGACGGGGTTCACAGACCCAGTACTTC. This encodes CASSAGRGSQTQYF. The full variable domain, with the rest looked up from reference TRBV7-6 and TRBJ2-5, is GAGVSQSPRYKVTKRGQDVALRCDPISGHVSLYWYRQALGQGPEFLTYFNYEAQQDKSGLPNDRFSAERPEGSISTLTIQRTEQRDSAMYRCASSAGRGSQTQYFGPGTRLLVL.

V is TRBV4-1 and J is TRBJ2-1, with 11 bases fitting TRBD2. V trimming: 1 base; J trimming: 3 bases; junction bases outside the gene matches: 2. This CDR3 has 16 residues. CDR1 is MGHRA and CDR2 is YSYEKL in the germline V gene. This CDR3 reads CASSQGGLAVYNEQFF. CDR3 bases: TGCGCCAGCAGCCAAGGGGGACTAGCGGTCTACAATGAGCAGTTCTTC.

The chain is built from TRBV29-1 and TRBJ2-1; unclear D gene. V was pared by 1 base and J by 0 bases, with 10 bases between. Germline lookup yields CDR1 SQVTM and CDR2 ANQGSEA. The CDR3 contains 15 residues. The CDR3: CSVEVFESSYNEQFF. The CDR3 region has the DNA TGCAGCGTTGAAGTTTTCGAGAGCTCCTACAATGAGCAGTTCTTC.

The chain has TRBV29-1 and TRBJ1-1; D might be TRBD1 (5 bases). Germline V gene data show CDR1 as SQVTM and CDR2 as ANQGSEA. This CDR3 is 11 amino acids long. V dropped 7 bases and J dropped 7 bases, with 13 bases sitting between them. The CDR3 DNA reads TGCAGCGCCGAAGGGGACGGTGAAGCTTTCTTT. It specifies CSAEGDGEAFF.

This chain links TRBV29-1 with TRBJ1-5, with 10 bases aligning to TRBD1. Germline CDR1 reads SQVTM; CDR2 reads ANQGSEA. The trim removed 2 bases at V and 2 bases at J, leaving 3 bases unmatched. This CDR3 comprises 15 residues. DNA of the CDR3: TGCAGCGTTGAAAACGGGACAGGGGGCAATCAGCCCCAGCATTTT. It specifies CSVENGTGGNQPQHF.

This clone appeared a single time. DNA for the CDR3: TGTGCCAGCAGCGCATCAACTTCCCGCCCGCTCGCGAACACCGGGGAGCTGTTTTTT. This codes for CASSASTSRPLANTGELFF. This chain uses TRBV9 with TRBJ2-2; D remains ambiguous. V lost 3 bases to trimming and J lost 0 bases, with 21 bases between them. The CDR3 extends over 19 amino acids. CDR1 SGDLS and CDR2 YYNGEE come from the germline V gene.

The chain links TRBV20-1 to TRBJ2-7, with D hard to call. CDR3 length: 11 amino acids. V lost 0 bases and J 6 bases, leaving 6 bases between the germline ends. Germline V gene data show CDR1 as DFQATT and CDR2 as SNEGSKA (reference sequence). CDR3 sequence (DNA): TGCAGTGCTAGAGAAGCCAGCGAGCAGTACTTC. It specifies CSAREASEQYF.

V usage is TRBV7-9 and J usage is TRBJ2-1; the D gene is possibly TRBD2 (5 bases). The length of the CDR3 is 13 residues. The germline V gene encodes CDR1 SEHNR and CDR2 FQNEAQ (reference sequence). V shed 5 bases and J shed 6 bases, with 11 bases lying between them. This CDR3 reads CASSDYNANEQFF. The CDR3 DNA sequence: TGTGCCAGCAGCGACTACAACGCCAATGAGCAGTTCTTC.

This chain uses TRBV6-5 with TRBJ2-7; D is uncertain. V lost 5 bases, J lost 2 bases, and 10 bases lay in between. There are 13 residues in the CDR3. From germline, CDR1 is MNHEY and CDR2 SVGAGI. CDR3 in DNA: TGTGCCAGCAGTATCCAGGCCGCCTACGAGCAGTACTTC. This gives the protein CASSIQAAYEQYF.

V gene TRBV4-1 combines with J gene TRBJ2-2; TRBD1 matches at 11 bases. Germline assignment: CDR1 MGHRA and CDR2 YSYEKL. The junction had 4 bases not matched to a gene; V was cut back by 6 bases and J by 4 bases. This CDR3 comprises 15 residues. The CDR3 region has the DNA TGCGCCAGCAGTCTCGGGACAGGGGGCACCGGGGAGCTGTTTTTT. This codes for CASSLGTGGTGELFF.

This chain's CDR3 is CAWSSASGIIYNEQFF. The CDR3, as DNA: TGTGCCTGGAGTTCGGCTAGCGGGATCATTTACAATGAGCAGTTCTTC. The rearrangement links TRBV30 to TRBJ2-1, with 9 bases matching TRBD2. This CDR3 has 16 residues. Germline V lookup: CDR1 GTSNPN, CDR2 SVGIG (reference sequence). V lost 2 bases to trimming and J lost 4 bases; unmatched junction nucleotides: 9.

This clone was found a few times. V usage is TRBV29-1 and J usage is TRBJ2-7; TRBD2 agrees at 9 bases. J gave up 3 bases and V 3 bases, and 12 bases lay outside the gene matches. This CDR3 has 16 residues. The V gene's germline CDR1 is SQVTM and CDR2 ANQGSEA. CDR3 protein: CSVEHSGSRGGYEQYF. For the CDR3, the DNA is TGCAGCGTTGAGCATAGCGGGAGCCGAGGGGGCTACGAGCAGTACTTC.

The gene calls are TRBV2 and TRBJ2-3, with 9 bases that match TRBD2. There are 14 residues in the CDR3. Germline V gives CDR1 SNHLY, CDR2 FYNNEI. After removal of 5 bases from V and 2 bases from J, the junction contained 2 bases not matched to a gene. The chain's CDR3 is CASSSGRITDTQYF. CDR3 nucleotide sequence: TGTGCCAGCAGTAGCGGGAGGATCACAGATACGCAGTATTTT.

This chain links TRBV10-2 with TRBJ2-7; D is perhaps TRBD2 (6 bases). The CDR3 extends over 14 amino acids. The V gene lost 4 bases and the J gene lost 6 bases, with 16 bases spanning the gap. Germline V gene lookup returns CDR1 WSHSY and CDR2 SAAADI. For the CDR3, the DNA is TGCGCCAGCAGTGGGAGGACTAACCCGCTCGAGCAGTACTTC. Its translation is CASSGRTNPLEQYF.

The chain carries TRBV2 and TRBJ2-2, with D perhaps matching TRBD2 (5 bases). This CDR3 is built from 12 residues. V gave up 11 bases and J gave up 5 bases, with 12 bases separating them. Germline CDR1 and CDR2: SNHLY and FYNNEI. CDR3 amino acids: CAGEGRTGELFF. For the CDR3, the DNA is TGTGCCGGAGAGGGCCGGACCGGGGAGCTGTTTTTT.

This clone was seen a handful of times. The chain is built from TRBV29-1 and TRBJ2-7; a weak D match, TRBD1 (6 bases). CDR3 length: 13 amino acids. Trimming pared 0 bases from V and 4 bases from J, leaving 10 bases between. In germline, CDR1 is SQVTM, CDR2 ANQGSEA. The chain's CDR3 is CSVEDQGQYEQYF. CDR3 coding DNA: TGCAGCGTTGAAGATCAAGGACAGTACGAGCAGTACTTC.

The chain couples TRBV7-9 to TRBJ2-3; the D call may be TRBD1 or TRBD2 (5 bases each). The CDR3 consists of 15 residues. Germline V gene data show CDR1 as SEHNR and CDR2 as FQNEAQ (reference sequence). Trimming left V 5 bases short and J 4 bases short, with 16 bases between. The CDR3: CASSQRDPLPDTQYF. In DNA, the CDR3 is TGTGCCAGCAGCCAACGGGACCCCCTGCCAGATACGCAGTATTTT.

This clone has only one observation. The chain links TRBV30 to TRBJ1-1, with no clear D. The germline gives CDR1 GTSNPN, CDR2 SVGIG (reference sequence). This CDR3 is built from 11 residues. V was shortened by 4 bases and J by 7 bases, with 10 bases between the two germline ends. The CDR3 sequence is CAWTFGGEAFF. CDR3 bases: TGTGCCTGGACCTTCGGTGGTGAAGCTTTCTTT. The whole variable domain, filled in from reference TRBV30 and TRBJ1-1, reads SQTIHQWPATLVQPVGSPLSLECTVEGTSNPNLYWYRQAAGRGLQLLFYSVGIGQISSEVPQNLSASRPQDRQFILSSKKLLLSDSGFYLCAWTFGGEAFFGQGTRLTVV.